The clone carrying this TCR beta chain was seen repeatedly, ten times or more. What it binds is unknown. These data originate in a study of response to subunit inactivated influenza vaccine. TCRdb re-derived calls from the RT-PCR reads in MiXCR, one entry per CDR3 protein. The sample holds more than 150,000 distinct CDR3 sequences, 9.2% seen once. Germline V gives CDR1 MNHEY, CDR2 SVGEGT. This CDR3 region has 21 residues. The trim removed 7 bases at V and 1 base at J, leaving 23 bases unmatched. Study results and limitations: Every seasonal influenza vaccination brings in few new T cells, the authors suggested.

The clonotype comes from a man over 45 who received an inactivated influenza vaccine. Sample: non-naive T cells sorted from PBMCs, taken on the day of vaccination. The genes are TRBV6-2 or TRBV6-3 and TRBJ2-1, with 9 nucleotides matching TRBD2. The CDR3 DNA is TGTGCCAGCACCCCGGTGGTCCGTTGGCTAGCGGGAACTAGGTCCTACAATGAGCAGTTCTTC. Residues: CASTPVVRWLAGTRSYNEQFF.